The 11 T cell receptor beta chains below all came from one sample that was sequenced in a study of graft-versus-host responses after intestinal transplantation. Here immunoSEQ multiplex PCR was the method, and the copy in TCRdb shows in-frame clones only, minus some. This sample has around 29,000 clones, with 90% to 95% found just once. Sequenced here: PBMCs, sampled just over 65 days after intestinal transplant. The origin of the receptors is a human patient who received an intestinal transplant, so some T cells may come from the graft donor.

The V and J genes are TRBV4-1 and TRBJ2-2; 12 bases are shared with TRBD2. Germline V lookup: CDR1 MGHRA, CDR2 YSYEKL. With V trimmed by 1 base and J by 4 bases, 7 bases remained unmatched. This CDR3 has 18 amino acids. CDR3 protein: CASSQVASGRVATGELFF. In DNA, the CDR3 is TGCGCCAGCAGCCAAGTAGCTAGCGGGAGGGTGGCCACCGGGGAGCTGTTTTTT.

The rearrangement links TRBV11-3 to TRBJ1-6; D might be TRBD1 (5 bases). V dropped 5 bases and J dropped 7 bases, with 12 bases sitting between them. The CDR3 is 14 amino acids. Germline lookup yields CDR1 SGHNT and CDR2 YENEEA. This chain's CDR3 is CASSPGLINSPLHF. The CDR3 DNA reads TGTGCCAGCAGCCCGGGACTGATCAATTCACCCCTCCACTTT. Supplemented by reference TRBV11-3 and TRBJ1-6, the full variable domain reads EAGVVQSPRYKIIEKKQPVAFWCNPISGHNTLYWYLQNLGQGPELLIRYENEEAVDDSQLPKDRFSAERLKGVDSTLKIQPAELGDSAVYLCASSPGLINSPLHFGNGTRLTVT.

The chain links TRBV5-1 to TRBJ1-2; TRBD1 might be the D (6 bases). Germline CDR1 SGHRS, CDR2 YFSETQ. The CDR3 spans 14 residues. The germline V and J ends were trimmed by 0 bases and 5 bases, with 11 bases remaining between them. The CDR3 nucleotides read TGCGCCAGCAGCTTGGGCAGGGGATGGTATGGCTACACCTTC. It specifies CASSLGRGWYGYTF.

Here the CDR3 DNA reads TGTGCCAGTAACATGGGAGGTCGACCGGGCAATTTGGCTAGCGGGGCTAGGATCTACAATGAGCAGTTCTTC. Its protein product is CASNMGGRPGNLASGARIYNEQFF. The rearrangement links TRBV19 to TRBJ2-1; 9 nucleotides match TRBD2. CDR3 length equals 24 residues. Germline-derived CDR1 and CDR2 are LNHDA and SQIVND (reference sequence). Unmatched junction bases numbered 34, after V lost 7 bases and J lost 3 bases.

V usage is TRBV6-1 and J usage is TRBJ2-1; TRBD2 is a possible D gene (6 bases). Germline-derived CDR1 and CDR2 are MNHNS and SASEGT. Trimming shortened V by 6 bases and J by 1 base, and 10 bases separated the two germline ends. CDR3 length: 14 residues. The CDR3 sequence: CASRGLNSYNEQFF. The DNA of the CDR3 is TGTGCCAGCAGGGGACTCAATTCCTACAATGAGCAGTTCTTC.

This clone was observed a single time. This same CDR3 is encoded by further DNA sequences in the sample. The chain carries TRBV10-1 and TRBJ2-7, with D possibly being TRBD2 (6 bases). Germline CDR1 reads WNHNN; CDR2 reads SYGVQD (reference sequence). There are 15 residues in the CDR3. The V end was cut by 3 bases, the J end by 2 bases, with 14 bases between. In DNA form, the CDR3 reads TGCGCCAGCAGTGATGGTTCAGCGGGTACCTACGAGCAGTACTTC. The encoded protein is CASSDGSAGTYEQYF.

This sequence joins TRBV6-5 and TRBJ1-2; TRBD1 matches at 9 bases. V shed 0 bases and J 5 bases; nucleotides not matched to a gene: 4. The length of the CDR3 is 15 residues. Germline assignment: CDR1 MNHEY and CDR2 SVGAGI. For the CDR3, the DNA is TGTGCCAGCAGTTACTCGACAGGGGGAGGGTATGGCTACACCTTC. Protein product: CASSYSTGGGYGYTF.

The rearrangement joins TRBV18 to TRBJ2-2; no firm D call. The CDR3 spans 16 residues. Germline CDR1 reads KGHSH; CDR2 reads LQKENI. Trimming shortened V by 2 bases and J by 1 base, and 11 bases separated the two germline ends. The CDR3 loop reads CASSPYGILNTGELFF. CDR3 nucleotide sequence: TGTGCCAGCTCACCATACGGAATCCTGAACACCGGGGAGCTGTTTTTT. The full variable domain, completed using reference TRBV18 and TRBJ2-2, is NAGVMQNPRHLVRRRGQEARLRCSPMKGHSHVYWYRQLPEEGLKFMVYLQKENIIDESGMPKERFSAEFPKEGPSILRIQQVVRGDSAAYFCASSPYGILNTGELFFGEGSRLTVL.

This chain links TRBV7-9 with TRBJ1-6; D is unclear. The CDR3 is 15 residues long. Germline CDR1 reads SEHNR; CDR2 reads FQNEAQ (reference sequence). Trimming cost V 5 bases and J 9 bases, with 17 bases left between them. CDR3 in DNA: TGTGCCAGCAGCCCGACGGGCTTAGTGGCTTCACCCCTCCACTTT. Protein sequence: CASSPTGLVASPLHF.

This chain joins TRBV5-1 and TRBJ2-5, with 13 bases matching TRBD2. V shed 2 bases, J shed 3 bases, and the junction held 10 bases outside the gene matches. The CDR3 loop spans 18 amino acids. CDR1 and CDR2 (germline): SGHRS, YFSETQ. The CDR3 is CASSFRLAGGPNEETQYF. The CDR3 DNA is TGCGCCAGCAGCTTTCGACTAGCGGGGGGACCAAACGAAGAGACCCAGTACTTC. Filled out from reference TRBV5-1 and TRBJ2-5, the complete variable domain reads KAGVTQTPRYLIKTRGQQVTLSCSPISGHRSVSWYQQTPGQGLQFLFEYFSETQRNKGNFPGRFSGRQFSNSRSEMNVSTLELGDSALYLCASSFRLAGGPNEETQYFGPGTRLLVL.

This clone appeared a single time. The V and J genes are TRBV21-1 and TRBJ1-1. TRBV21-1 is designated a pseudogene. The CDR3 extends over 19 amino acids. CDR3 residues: CASSSPRGHLLLRPTEAFF. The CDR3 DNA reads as TGTGCCAGCAGTTCCCCTCGAGGGCACCTTCTGCTGAGGCCCACTGAAGCTTTCTTT.